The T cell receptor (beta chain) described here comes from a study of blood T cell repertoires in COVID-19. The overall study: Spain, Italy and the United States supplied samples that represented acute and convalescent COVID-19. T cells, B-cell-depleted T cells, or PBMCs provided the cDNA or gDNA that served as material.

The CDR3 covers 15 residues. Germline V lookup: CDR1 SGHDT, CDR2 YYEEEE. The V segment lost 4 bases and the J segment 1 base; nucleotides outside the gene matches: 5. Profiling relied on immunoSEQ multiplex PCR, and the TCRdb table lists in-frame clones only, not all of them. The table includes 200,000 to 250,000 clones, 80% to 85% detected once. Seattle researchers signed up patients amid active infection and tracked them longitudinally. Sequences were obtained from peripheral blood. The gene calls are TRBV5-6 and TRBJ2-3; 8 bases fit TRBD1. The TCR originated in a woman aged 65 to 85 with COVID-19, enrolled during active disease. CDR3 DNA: TGTGCCAGCAGCCGGAGGGGACAGGGCACAGATACGCAGTATTTT. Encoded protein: CASSRRGQGTDTQYF.